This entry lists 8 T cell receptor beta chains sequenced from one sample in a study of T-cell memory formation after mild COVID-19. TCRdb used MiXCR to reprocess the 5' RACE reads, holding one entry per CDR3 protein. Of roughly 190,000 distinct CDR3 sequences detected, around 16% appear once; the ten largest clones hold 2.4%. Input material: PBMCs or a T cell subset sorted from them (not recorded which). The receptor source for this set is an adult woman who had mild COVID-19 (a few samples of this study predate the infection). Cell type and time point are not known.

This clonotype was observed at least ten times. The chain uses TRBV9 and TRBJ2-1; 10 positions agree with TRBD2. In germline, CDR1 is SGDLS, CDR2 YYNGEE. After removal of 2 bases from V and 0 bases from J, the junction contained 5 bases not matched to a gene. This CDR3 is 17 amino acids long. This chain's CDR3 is CASSVFSGGSSYNEQFF. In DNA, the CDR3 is TGTGCCAGCAGCGTGTTTAGCGGGGGGAGCTCCTACAATGAGCAGTTCTTC.

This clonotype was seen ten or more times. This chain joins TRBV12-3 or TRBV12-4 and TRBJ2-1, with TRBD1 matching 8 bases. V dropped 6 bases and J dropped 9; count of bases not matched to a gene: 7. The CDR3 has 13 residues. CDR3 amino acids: CASRDREVGEQFF. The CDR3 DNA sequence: TGTGCCAGCAGGGACAGGGAGGTTGGTGAGCAGTTCTTC.

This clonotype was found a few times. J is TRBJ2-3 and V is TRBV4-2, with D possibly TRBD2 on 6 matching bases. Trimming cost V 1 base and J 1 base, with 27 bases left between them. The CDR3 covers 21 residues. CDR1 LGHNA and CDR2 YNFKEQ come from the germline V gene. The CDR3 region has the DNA TGTGCCAGCAGCCAAGGCCCGGGTTTTGGGGGAGACTGGAGGGGCACAGATACGCAGTATTTT. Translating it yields CASSQGPGFGGDWRGTDTQYF.

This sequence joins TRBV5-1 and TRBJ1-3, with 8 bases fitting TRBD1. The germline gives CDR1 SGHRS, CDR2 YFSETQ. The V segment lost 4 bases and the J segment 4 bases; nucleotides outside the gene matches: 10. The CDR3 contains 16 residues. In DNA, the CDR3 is TGCGCCAGCAGCCGCGGACAGGGCGGAGGAGGAAACACCATATATTTT. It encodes CASSRGQGGGGNTIYF.

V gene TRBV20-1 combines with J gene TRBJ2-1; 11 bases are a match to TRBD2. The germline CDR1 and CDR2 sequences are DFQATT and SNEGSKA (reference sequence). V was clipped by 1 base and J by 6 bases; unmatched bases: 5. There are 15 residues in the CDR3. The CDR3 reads CSARGGLADLNEQFF. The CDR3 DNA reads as TGCAGTGCTAGAGGGGGACTAGCGGACCTCAATGAGCAGTTCTTC.

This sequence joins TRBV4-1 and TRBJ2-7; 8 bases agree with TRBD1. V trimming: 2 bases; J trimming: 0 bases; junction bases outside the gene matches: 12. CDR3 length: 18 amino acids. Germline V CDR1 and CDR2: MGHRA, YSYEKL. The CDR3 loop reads CASSQFPGTGAYSYEQYF. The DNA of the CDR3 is TGCGCCAGCAGCCAATTCCCCGGGACAGGTGCCTACTCCTACGAGCAGTACTTC.

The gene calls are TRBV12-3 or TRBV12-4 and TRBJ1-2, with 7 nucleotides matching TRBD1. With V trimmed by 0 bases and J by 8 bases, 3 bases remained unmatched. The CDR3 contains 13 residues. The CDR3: CASSLADRKGYTF. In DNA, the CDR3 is TGTGCCAGCAGTTTAGCGGACAGGAAGGGCTACACCTTC.

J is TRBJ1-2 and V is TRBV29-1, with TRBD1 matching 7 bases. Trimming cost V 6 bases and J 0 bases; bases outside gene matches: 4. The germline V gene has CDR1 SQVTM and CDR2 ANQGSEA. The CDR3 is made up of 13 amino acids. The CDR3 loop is CSVLQGSNYGYTF. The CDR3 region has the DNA TGCAGCGTCCTACAGGGGTCTAACTATGGCTACACCTTC.